The 31 T cell receptor beta chains given below trace back to one sample, sequenced in a study of regulatory T cells in long-lasting Graves disease. Arm-PCR of CDR3 regions with iRepertoire HTBI primers generated TCR beta libraries. TCRdb called the multiplex PCR reads again in MiXCR, with one record for every CDR3 protein. The sample contains roughly 500,000 distinct CDR3 sequences, about 11% of which appear only once. Time point defined: newly diagnosed GD, antithyroid drugs for less than 3 months. The TCR library used RNA extracted from PBMCs. The sample was also reused in another study, on T cells in Graves' hyperthyroidism and ophthalmopathy.

The sequences come from peripheral blood mononuclear cells (PBMCs), collected at new diagnosis, from a patient treated with antithyroid drugs. The receptors stem from a woman in her twenties or thirties with Graves disease.

This clonotype came up many times. The chain uses TRBV30 and TRBJ2-7, with TRBD1 as a possible D gene (5 bases). Between the trimmed V and J ends, which lost 0 bases and 3 bases, there was a span of 12 bases. Germline V gene sequence: CDR1 GTSNPN, CDR2 SVGIG (reference sequence). The CDR3 extends over 14 amino acids. The CDR3: CAWSVFSGNYEQYF. In nucleotides, the CDR3 is TGTGCCTGGAGTGTCTTTTCAGGGAACTACGAGCAGTACTTC.

About this clonotype: A read error likely explains this, since a far larger clone differs by one base. The rearrangement links TRBV6-2 or TRBV6-3 to TRBJ2-1, with 8 bases identical to TRBD2. Trimming cost V 6 bases and J 6 bases; bases outside gene matches: 13. This CDR3 is 16 amino acids long. Germline V gene sequence: CDR1 MNHEY, CDR2 SVGEGT. CDR3: CASSGSTGGRINEQFF. CDR3 coding DNA: TGTGCCAGCAGCGGATCTACTGGCGGGAGGATCAATGAGCAGTTCTTC.

This clonotype has at least ten counts. This sequence joins TRBV20-1 and TRBJ1-2; D might be TRBD1 (5 bases). The CDR3 is 18 residues long. The V end was cut by 0 bases, the J end by 4 bases, with 24 bases between. The germline gives CDR1 DFQATT, CDR2 SNEGSKA (reference sequence). CDR3 DNA sequence: TGCAGTGCTAGAGATCCATCCGGGACCGAGATTTTTGGCTATGGCTACACCTTC. Translation: CSARDPSGTEIFGYGYTF.

The CDR3 protein is CSVGPETQYF. The CDR3 DNA reads TGCAGCGTTGGGCCAGAGACCCAGTACTTC. This chain connects TRBV29-1 to TRBJ2-5; no clear D gene. The length of the CDR3 is 10 residues. Germline V gives CDR1 SQVTM, CDR2 ANQGSEA. Trimming took 4 bases from V and 4 from J, leaving 4 bases between them.

This clonotype was seen repeatedly, ten times or more. The rearrangement uses TRBV30 and TRBJ1-1, with 9 bases identical to TRBD1. With V trimmed by 5 bases and J by 4 bases, 5 bases remained unmatched. Germline loops: CDR1 GTSNPN, CDR2 SVGIG (reference sequence). CDR3 length: 13 amino acids. As DNA, the CDR3 is TGTGCCTGGTGGGACAGGGCAATCACTGAAGCTTTCTTT. The encoded protein is CAWWDRAITEAFF.

This clonotype was counted many times. The chain recombines TRBV24-1 with TRBJ1-5; the D gene is possibly TRBD1 (6 bases). V shed 5 bases and J shed 0 bases, with 19 bases lying between them. CDR1 is KGHDR, CDR2 SFDVKD, per germline. The CDR3 length is 18 residues. The CDR3, as DNA: TGTGCCACCAGTGGGAGGCTTTTGGGGGCCGCTAGCAATCAGCCCCAGCATTTT. It encodes CATSGRLLGAASNQPQHF.

In this sample, this clonotype turned up many times. The rearrangement links TRBV6-1 to TRBJ2-7; D is unresolved. Germline V gene lookup returns CDR1 MNHNS and CDR2 SASEGT. Trimming took off 3 bases at V and 0 bases at J, with 12 bases between the two ends. The CDR3 runs to 15 residues. CDR3 DNA: TGTGCCAGCAGTGACGGAGCGAGGAGCTCCTACGAGCAGTACTTC. This sequence encodes CASSDGARSSYEQYF.

This clonotype has just a few counts. J is TRBJ2-1 and V is TRBV20-1; D possibly uses TRBD1 or TRBD2 (5 bases each). V shed 5 bases and J shed 8 bases, with 19 bases lying between them. This CDR3 region has 14 residues. CDR1 is DFQATT, CDR2 SNEGSKA, per germline (reference sequence). The CDR3 DNA reads TGCAGTGCTCCGACTCTCAACCGGGACGATGAGCAGTTCTTC. It specifies CSAPTLNRDDEQFF.

At least ten counts were recorded for this clonotype. The V and J genes are TRBV27 and TRBJ2-1; tentative D call: TRBD2 (6 bases). Per germline, CDR1 MNHEY and CDR2 SMNVEV (reference sequence). Between the trimmed V and J ends, which lost 0 bases and 5 bases, there was a span of 17 bases. The CDR3 consists of 17 residues. CDR3 in DNA: TGTGCCAGCAGTTTATCGATGGCGGGGTGGGGAAACAATGAGCAGTTCTTC. Its protein is CASSLSMAGWGNNEQFF.

Many counts were recorded for this clonotype. This chain uses TRBV19 with TRBJ2-5, with 9 bases that match TRBD1. CDR1 and CDR2 from the germline V gene are LNHDA and SQIVND (reference sequence). The V gene end was trimmed by 3 bases and the J gene end by 5 bases; junction bases not matched to a gene: 4. The CDR3 consists of 14 residues. CDR3 DNA: TGTGCCAGTAGTATGGGACAGGGTTATGAGACCCAGTACTTC. Encoded protein: CASSMGQGYETQYF.

This clonotype has ten or more counts. This chain's CDR3 is CASSVQPPVGGSETQYF. Here the CDR3 DNA reads TGTGCCAGCAGTGTCCAGCCCCCGGTGGGGGGCTCAGAGACCCAGTACTTC. V is TRBV2 and J is TRBJ2-5; D possibly matches TRBD1 or TRBD2 (6 bases each). The germline gives CDR1 SNHLY, CDR2 FYNNEI. Trimming cost V 4 bases and J 4 bases, with 22 bases left between them. The CDR3 covers 17 residues.

This clonotype was counted ten times or more. This chain uses TRBV20-1 with TRBJ1-6; D gene unclear. Trimming shortened V by 0 bases and J by 4 bases, and 7 bases separated the two germline ends. The CDR3 runs to 14 residues. Germline V gene lookup returns CDR1 DFQATT and CDR2 SNEGSKA (reference sequence). The CDR3 protein is CSARDLSYNSPLHF. The CDR3 coding sequence is TGCAGTGCTAGAGATCTATCTTATAATTCACCCCTCCACTTT.

The sample holds a few counts of this clonotype. The rearrangement links TRBV19 to TRBJ2-7; 8 nucleotides agree with TRBD1. The trim removed 4 bases at V and 5 bases at J, leaving 10 bases unmatched. Germline V gene lookup returns CDR1 LNHDA and CDR2 SQIVND (reference sequence). The CDR3 contains 15 residues. The DNA of the CDR3 is TGTGCCAGTAGTACCCCGGGCAGGGGGCTGGACGAGCAGTACTTC. It encodes CASSTPGRGLDEQYF.

This clonotype was observed at least ten times. V usage is TRBV12-3 or TRBV12-4 and J usage is TRBJ2-5, with 7 bases fitting TRBD2. The CDR3 has 21 residues. The trim removed 2 bases at V and 5 bases at J, leaving 26 bases unmatched. The DNA for the CDR3 is TGTGCCAGCAGTTTAAGGGTGAGGCGGCTAGCGGAACCCTCTAGGGTGGAGACCCAGTACTTC. Its protein is CASSLRVRRLAEPSRVETQYF.

This clonotype was seen at least ten times. This chain uses TRBV28 with TRBJ2-4, with 7 bases aligning to TRBD2. Germline-derived CDR1 and CDR2 are MDHEN and SYDVKM. V shed 8 bases and J 4 bases; nucleotides not matched to a gene: 11. There are 15 residues in the CDR3. The CDR3 nucleotides are TGTGCCAGCGGGCTAGCGGTGCTTCCGAAAAACATTCAGTACTTC. It specifies CASGLAVLPKNIQYF.

The chain is built from TRBV5-5 and TRBJ2-1; 7 nucleotides line up with TRBD1. Unmatched junction bases numbered 9, after V lost 0 bases and J lost 9 bases. Germline CDR1 SGHKS, CDR2 YYEKEE (reference sequence). The CDR3 is 15 residues long. The CDR3 reads CASSLATGSGIEQFF. CDR3 DNA sequence: TGTGCCAGCAGCTTGGCGACAGGGTCGGGCATTGAGCAGTTCTTC.

This clonotype was recorded a few times. The gene calls are TRBV7-8 and TRBJ2-1; D is undetermined. The germline V and J ends were trimmed by 1 base and 0 bases, with 13 bases remaining between them. The CDR3 covers 17 residues. Germline CDR1 reads SGHVS; CDR2 reads FQNEAQ. CDR3 bases: TGTGCCAGCAGCTTAGGCAGAGGACCTCCCTCCTACAATGAGCAGTTCTTC. Translation: CASSLGRGPPSYNEQFF.

This clonotype occurred many times. At one boundary the junction diverges from the germline segment, which might be a read error. The V call is TRBV5-1, the J call TRBJ2-3, with 10 bases fitting TRBD1. Germline V gene data show CDR1 as SGHRS and CDR2 as YFSETQ. The length of the CDR3 is 16 residues. CDR3: CASSPRDRGRPDTQYF. The CDR3 nucleotides read TGTGCCAGCAGCCCTCGGGACAGGGGTCGACCAGATACGCAGTATTTT.

This clonotype occurred many times. The chain couples TRBV2 to TRBJ2-7; 9 bases line up with TRBD1. The germline gives CDR1 SNHLY, CDR2 FYNNEI. V was pared by 4 bases and J by 6 bases, with 4 bases of the junction left unmatched. There are 13 residues in the CDR3. The CDR3 loop is CASSGGQGREQYF. CDR3 bases: TGTGCCAGCAGTGGAGGACAGGGGCGCGAGCAGTACTTC.

This clonotype was recorded many times. The chain links TRBV7-8 to TRBJ2-3; 10 positions match TRBD2. Germline CDR1 SGHVS, CDR2 FQNEAQ. This CDR3 is built from 17 residues. With V trimmed by 0 bases and J by 6 bases, 9 bases remained unmatched. The CDR3 loop is CASSLARPSGRVDTQYF. CDR3 bases: TGTGCCAGCAGCTTAGCGAGGCCTAGCGGGAGAGTGGATACGCAGTATTTT.

This clonotype was picked up a small number of times. The chain links TRBV5-6 to TRBJ2-1; possibly TRBD2 for D (5 bases). Trimming pared 2 bases from V and 0 bases from J, leaving 15 bases between. In germline, CDR1 is SGHDT, CDR2 YYEEEE. CDR3 length: 17 residues. For the CDR3, the DNA is TGTGCCAGCAGCTTAATAATTGGGAGAAGCTCCTACAATGAGCAGTTCTTC. Translated, it gives CASSLIIGRSSYNEQFF.

This clonotype has a count of ten or more. The J gene is TRBJ1-2, the V gene TRBV11-2; the D is unclear. V lost 5 bases to trimming and J lost 2 bases, with 15 bases between them. Germline lookup yields CDR1 SGHAT and CDR2 FQNNGV. This CDR3 has 15 residues. The CDR3 DNA reads as TGTGCCAGCAGCGCCTCCGGGGTAGTAAACTATGGCTACACCTTC. Protein: CASSASGVVNYGYTF. The entire variable domain, with the rest obtained from reference TRBV11-2 and TRBJ1-2, is as follows: EAGVAQSPRYKIIEKRQSVAFWCNPISGHATLYWYQQILGQGPKLLIQFQNNGVVDDSQLPKDRFSAERLKGVDSTLKIQPAKLEDSAVYLCASSASGVVNYGYTFGSGTRLTVV.

This clonotype was counted ten times or more. V and J are TRBV2 and TRBJ1-5; no clear D. Per the germline V gene, CDR1 is SNHLY and CDR2 is FYNNEI. With 6 bases removed from V and 2 bases from J, the gap between germline ends came to 8 bases. CDR3 size: 13 residues. The DNA of the CDR3 is TGTGCCAGCAGATGGGTAGGCAATCAGCCCCAGCATTTT. This encodes CASRWVGNQPQHF.

The sample holds a few counts of this clonotype. CDR3 sequence (DNA): TGTGCCAGCGGCAGGACGAATGAGCAGTTCTTC. This translates into CASGRTNEQFF. V usage is TRBV9 and J usage is TRBJ2-1; D gene ambiguous. Germline V gene data show CDR1 as SGDLS and CDR2 as YYNGEE. The CDR3 totals 11 residues. Deletions cut 7 bases from V and 7 bases from J, with 9 bases between.

This clonotype was seen many times. The chain joins TRBV6-1 to TRBJ1-2, with TRBD1 identical over 8 bases. In germline, CDR1 is MNHNS, CDR2 SASEGT. The CDR3 sequence is 13 residues long. The V segment lost 1 base and the J segment 7 bases; nucleotides outside the gene matches: 2. CDR3 nucleotide sequence: TGTGCCAGCAGTGAAGTGACAGGGGTTGGCTACACCTTC. Translation gives CASSEVTGVGYTF.

This clonotype was observed at least ten times. V usage is TRBV29-1 and J usage is TRBJ1-1; possible D gene TRBD1, 6 bases. Germline CDR1 is SQVTM and CDR2 is ANQGSEA. The CDR3 consists of 13 residues. Trimming removed 5 bases from V and 0 bases from J, with 10 bases in between. The CDR3 is CSVQGPLNTEAFF. CDR3 nucleotide sequence: TGCAGCGTTCAGGGGCCGCTGAACACTGAAGCTTTCTTT.

This clonotype has ten or more counts. The chain has TRBV2 and TRBJ2-1, with 9 bases aligning to TRBD1. Germline CDR1 and CDR2: SNHLY and FYNNEI. There are 15 residues in the CDR3. The trim removed 0 bases at V and 3 bases at J, leaving 0 bases unmatched. CDR3 DNA sequence: TGTGCCAGCAGTGAAGCGGGACAGGGCTACAATGAGCAGTTCTTC. Translating gives CASSEAGQGYNEQFF.

This clonotype was picked up many times. V is TRBV20-1 and J is TRBJ2-3, with D perhaps matching TRBD1 or TRBD2 (5 bases each). The V and J ends lost 4 bases and 6 bases respectively, with 26 bases between them. The germline V gene has CDR1 DFQATT and CDR2 SNEGSKA (reference sequence). CDR3 length: 17 residues. DNA of the CDR3: TGCAGTGCTAAAAGACCCGGGACCCCGACAATTAGGGATACGCAGTATTTT. This translates into CSAKRPGTPTIRDTQYF.

This chain uses TRBV9 with TRBJ2-3; 11 bases are shared with TRBD2. The CDR3 totals 15 residues. The V segment lost 4 bases and the J segment 6 bases; nucleotides outside the gene matches: 7. In germline, CDR1 is SGDLS, CDR2 YYNGEE. The CDR3 here is CASSTRSSGRDTQYF. CDR3 nucleotides: TGTGCCAGCAGCACCCGGTCTAGCGGGAGGGATACGCAGTATTTT.

This clonotype was counted between two and nine times. The rearrangement joins TRBV5-1 to TRBJ2-5, with TRBD1 matching 7 bases. Germline V CDR1 and CDR2: SGHRS, YFSETQ. The J segment lost 1 base and the V segment lost 5 bases, leaving 8 bases of the junction unmatched. The CDR3 runs 15 residues. The CDR3 is CASRSGTVVQETQYF. The CDR3 DNA sequence: TGCGCCAGCAGGTCGGGGACAGTCGTCCAAGAGACCCAGTACTTC.

This clonotype was recorded many times. V gene TRBV20-1 combines with J gene TRBJ1-1; D might be TRBD1 (5 bases). Per the germline V gene, CDR1 is DFQATT and CDR2 is SNEGSKA (reference sequence). This CDR3 region has 13 residues. The CDR3 is CTPRGPHGAEAFF. The DNA for the CDR3 is TGCACTCCGCGGGGACCCCACGGGGCTGAAGCTTTCTTT.